The source of this T cell receptor beta chain is a study of blood T cells in healthy people across ages. This clonotype was counted a single time. A J-beta primer mix and a sample-barcoded 5' primer were used in a second PCR of roughly 7 to 12 cycles. TCRdb re-called the 5' RACE reads through MiXCR, storing one row per CDR3 protein. The sample yields hundreds of thousands of distinct CDR3 sequences, roughly 50% seen once. The CDR3 contains 15 residues. Germline-derived CDR1 and CDR2 are SGHAT and FQNNGV. The ends were cut back, 0 bases at V and 4 bases at J, with 9 bases in the middle. This rearrangement joins TRBV11-2 to TRBJ2-2; D is unresolved. The origin of this receptor is a man aged 35 to 55 in good health. The material sequenced was blood. The CDR3 spells CASSLERWSTGELFF. The CDR3 nucleotides are TGTGCCAGCAGCTTAGAAAGGTGGAGCACCGGGGAGCTGTTTTTT.